Following are 30 T cell receptor beta chains from one sample sequenced in a study of OX40 agonist ivuxolimab in advanced cancers. Libraries were prepared by immunoSEQ multiplex PCR; TCRdb keeps only in-frame clonotypes and omits some of them. This table has 90,000 to 100,000 clones, about 87% appearing once. Source: CD4+ or CD8+ T cells sorted from blood, taken in a trial of the OX40 agonist ivuxolimab. The origin of the receptors is an adult with an advanced solid tumor such as melanoma, head and neck, liver or kidney cancer.

J is TRBJ1-2 and V is TRBV6-5; 9 bases are shared with TRBD1. V was pared by 0 bases and J by 4 bases, with 3 bases of the junction left unmatched. This CDR3 has 15 amino acids. Germline values: CDR1 MNHEY, CDR2 SVGAGI. The CDR3 here is CASSYSGTGIYGYTF. CDR3 DNA sequence: TGTGCCAGCAGTTACTCCGGGACAGGGATCTATGGCTACACCTTC.

This chain uses TRBV11-2 with TRBJ2-5; TRBD1 is a possible D gene (6 bases). Germline CDR1 and CDR2: SGHAT and FQNNGV. V was trimmed by 6 bases and J by 2 bases, leaving 22 bases between them. The length of the CDR3 is 17 residues. The CDR3 coding sequence is TGTGCCAGCAGTTCCCCACTGGGGGCTAGCCCACAAGAGACCCAGTACTTC. It is translated as CASSSPLGASPQETQYF.

The chain joins TRBV28 to TRBJ2-5; D remains unclear. Trimming took 1 base from V and 5 from J, leaving 5 bases between them. The length of the CDR3 is 12 residues. Germline V lookup: CDR1 MDHEN, CDR2 SYDVKM. CDR3 in amino acids: CASSLFPETQYF. CDR3 coding DNA: TGTGCCAGCAGTTTATTCCCCGAGACCCAGTACTTC.

The rearrangement links TRBV11-2 to TRBJ1-1; no reliable D call. This CDR3 is built from 12 residues. V lost 5 bases and J lost 6, with 10 bases in between. Germline CDR1 reads SGHAT; CDR2 reads FQNNGV. CDR3 protein: CASSRLGPEAFF. The CDR3 DNA follows: TGTGCCAGCAGCCGCCTTGGTCCTGAAGCTTTCTTT.

This chain uses TRBV18 with TRBJ1-1, with a possible D match to TRBD1 (5 bases). From germline, CDR1 is KGHSH and CDR2 LQKENI. The germline V and J ends were trimmed by 3 bases and 4 bases, with 15 bases remaining between them. This CDR3 is built from 15 residues. For the CDR3, the DNA is TGTGCCAGCTCACCCCCCCGGGGGACGGGCACTGAAGCTTTCTTT. Its protein is CASSPPRGTGTEAFF. The full variable domain, with the rest looked up from reference TRBV18 and TRBJ1-1, is NAGVMQNPRHLVRRRGQEARLRCSPMKGHSHVYWYRQLPEEGLKFMVYLQKENIIDESGMPKERFSAEFPKEGPSILRIQQVVRGDSAAYFCASSPPRGTGTEAFFGQGTRLTVV.

The chain employs TRBV27 and TRBJ2-7; D uncertain. The CDR3 covers 14 residues. Deletions cut 11 bases from V and 2 bases from J, with 19 bases between. Germline V lookup: CDR1 MNHEY, CDR2 SMNVEV (reference sequence). CDR3 bases: TGTGCCGCTCAGGATTATCCTCCGACCTACGAGCAGTACTTC. This encodes CAAQDYPPTYEQYF.

The chain uses TRBV7-2 and TRBJ2-5; perhaps TRBD1 as D (6 bases). CDR3 length: 16 residues. V lost 2 bases to trimming and J lost 6 bases, with 19 bases between them. The germline V gene encodes CDR1 SGHTA and CDR2 FQGNSA. This chain's CDR3 is CASSLILEGGDKTQYF. The CDR3 DNA reads as TGTGCCAGCAGCTTAATCCTAGAAGGGGGTGATAAGACCCAGTACTTC.

This sequence joins TRBV2 and TRBJ2-3, with D tentatively TRBD2 (8 bases). The CDR3 covers 18 residues. The germline gives CDR1 SNHLY, CDR2 FYNNEI. V was shortened by 1 base and J by 0 bases, with 17 bases between the two germline ends. This CDR3 reads CASSEGTGGTASTDTQYF. The CDR3, as DNA: TGTGCCAGCAGTGAAGGAACGGGGGGGACAGCTAGCACAGATACGCAGTATTTT.

J is TRBJ1-6 and V is TRBV18, with 7 bases lining up with TRBD1. The CDR3 is made up of 15 amino acids. Trimming cost V 6 bases and J 6 bases; bases outside gene matches: 8. Looked up from germline, CDR1 is KGHSH and CDR2 is LQKENI. The CDR3 loop reads CASSPQGVGNSPLHF. The DNA for the CDR3 is TGTGCCAGCTCGCCCCAGGGGGTAGGTAATTCACCCCTCCACTTT.

The chain combines TRBV7-2 with TRBJ1-2, with 7 bases identical to TRBD1. CDR3 length equals 13 residues. Germline V gene data show CDR1 as SGHTA and CDR2 as FQGNSA. V gave up 6 bases and J gave up 8 bases; unmatched junction bases: 9. The CDR3 loop is CASRTQGMDGYTF. The CDR3 region has the DNA TGTGCCAGCAGGACACAGGGGATGGACGGCTACACCTTC.

The chain is built from TRBV7-2 and TRBJ2-5; possible D gene TRBD2, 5 bases. The length of the CDR3 is 14 residues. V was shortened by 2 bases and J by 5 bases, with 12 bases between the two germline ends. Germline values: CDR1 SGHTA, CDR2 FQGNSA. CDR3 sequence (DNA): TGTGCCAGCAGCTTACTTCGAGGCGGGGAGACCCAGTACTTC. It is translated as CASSLLRGGETQYF. The complete variable domain, with remaining parts taken from reference TRBV7-2 and TRBJ2-5, reads GAGVSQSPSNKVTEKGKDVELRCDPISGHTALYWYRQSLGQGLEFLIYFQGNSAPDKSGLPSDRFSAERTGGSVSTLTIQRTQQEDSAVYLCASSLLRGGETQYFGPGTRLLVL.

This sequence joins TRBV18 and TRBJ1-5; no definite D call. The germline gives CDR1 KGHSH, CDR2 LQKENI. V gave up 6 bases and J gave up 2 bases, with 8 bases separating them. This CDR3 has 13 amino acids. The CDR3 DNA is TGTGCCAGCTCTCCAGACCGCAATCAGCCCCAGCATTTT. Residues: CASSPDRNQPQHF.

The V gene is TRBV10-2, the J gene TRBJ2-7; 10 nucleotides match TRBD2. This CDR3 contains 16 residues. With V trimmed by 0 bases and J by 5 bases, 7 bases remained unmatched. Per germline, CDR1 WSHSY and CDR2 SAAADI. The CDR3 coding sequence is TGCGCCAGCAGTGAGTCCCAGCGGGGGGGAGTAGACGAGCAGTACTTC. Its translation: CASSESQRGGVDEQYF.

The chain carries TRBV4-3 and TRBJ1-2; TRBD1 matches at 11 bases. The CDR3 is made up of 15 amino acids. The germline gives CDR1 LGHNA, CDR2 YSLEER. Unmatched junction bases numbered 2, after V lost 1 base and J lost 4 bases. The CDR3 DNA reads as TGCGCCAGCAGCCAAGGGACAGGGGGCAGCTATGGCTACACCTTC. It translates to CASSQGTGGSYGYTF.

The rearrangement uses TRBV7-9 and TRBJ2-3; the D is unclear. This CDR3 has 13 amino acids. Germline lookup yields CDR1 SEHNR and CDR2 FQNEAQ (reference sequence). Trimming stripped 5 bases from V and 4 bases from J, with 10 bases between. The CDR3 spells CASSQGYPDTQYF. The CDR3 DNA follows: TGTGCCAGCAGCCAAGGGTACCCAGATACGCAGTATTTT.

The chain joins TRBV4-3 to TRBJ2-6; possibly TRBD1 for D (5 bases). Germline CDR1 reads LGHNA; CDR2 reads YSLEER. The CDR3 spans 14 residues. Trimming removed 5 bases at V and 4 bases at J, with 9 bases between. The CDR3 DNA follows: TGCGCCAGCAGCGCAGGGTACGGGGCCAACGTCCTGACTTTC. Translating gives CASSAGYGANVLTF.

The chain has TRBV11-2 and TRBJ2-1; D is uncertain. From germline, CDR1 is SGHAT and CDR2 FQNNGV. The CDR3 totals 17 residues. Trimming left V 5 bases short and J 0 bases short, with 17 bases between. This chain's CDR3 is CASSQNLARSSYNEQFF. As DNA, the CDR3 is TGTGCCAGCAGCCAAAATTTGGCCAGGTCCTCCTACAATGAGCAGTTCTTC.

This chain connects TRBV19 to TRBJ2-6; no firm D call. Trimming took 6 bases from V and 0 from J, leaving 12 bases between them. In germline, CDR1 is LNHDA, CDR2 SQIVND (reference sequence). The CDR3 loop spans 16 amino acids. The CDR3 DNA reads TGTGCCAGTAGCACGTCAGCCCCCTCTGGGGCCAACGTCCTGACTTTC. Translation: CASSTSAPSGANVLTF.

J is TRBJ1-2 and V is TRBV27, with a weak D call TRBD1 (5 bases). The CDR3 contains 15 residues. Germline V lookup: CDR1 MNHEY, CDR2 SMNVEV (reference sequence). Trimming removed 0 bases from V and 2 bases from J, with 10 bases in between. CDR3 in DNA: TGTGCCAGCAGTTTATCGGGGACGGGGAACTATGGCTACACCTTC. This encodes CASSLSGTGNYGYTF.

This clone appeared a single time. This rearrangement joins TRBV7-9 to TRBJ2-5; the match to TRBD2 covers 8 bases. CDR3 length: 15 amino acids. Losses at the gene ends were 1 base for V and 5 bases for J; bases not matched to a gene: 6. Germline assignment: CDR1 SEHNR and CDR2 FQNEAQ (reference sequence). The DNA of the CDR3 is TGTGCCAGCAGCTTAGACACTAGCGGATTGGAGACCCAGTACTTC. The encoded protein is CASSLDTSGLETQYF.

The chain recombines TRBV28 with TRBJ1-6; D perhaps matches TRBD1 (5 bases). Per germline, CDR1 MDHEN and CDR2 SYDVKM. Trimming removed 6 bases at V and 7 bases at J, with 19 bases between. This CDR3 has 16 amino acids. CDR3 region: CASRYPRGITNSPLHF. CDR3 in DNA: TGTGCCAGCAGATACCCTCGGGGGATAACGAATTCACCCCTCCACTTT. Complete variable domain (other parts from reference TRBV28 and TRBJ1-6): DVKVTQSSRYLVKRTGEKVFLECVQDMDHENMFWYRQDPGLGLRLIYFSYDVKMKEKGDIPEGYSVSREKKERFSLILESASTNQTSMYLCASRYPRGITNSPLHFGNGTRLTVT.

The rearrangement links TRBV30 to TRBJ2-7; D is possibly TRBD2 (5 bases). In germline, CDR1 is GTSNPN, CDR2 SVGIG (reference sequence). Trimming took off 3 bases at V and 0 bases at J, with 6 bases between the two ends. This CDR3 spans 12 amino acids. The CDR3 nucleotides read TGTGCCTGGAGGAGGGACTCCTACGAGCAGTACTTC. Its translation is CAWRRDSYEQYF.

The genes are TRBV28 and TRBJ1-5; 12 bases line up with TRBD1. CDR3 length equals 15 residues. V gave up 6 bases and J gave up 11 bases; unmatched junction bases: 11. From germline, CDR1 is MDHEN and CDR2 SYDVKM. Written as DNA, the CDR3 is TGTGCCAGCAGCGTGGGACAGGGGGCTTTTATTTCCCAGCATTTT. It codes for CASSVGQGAFISQHF.

The chain employs TRBV5-1 and TRBJ1-1, with D possibly TRBD1 on 6 matching bases. Per the germline V gene, CDR1 is SGHRS and CDR2 is YFSETQ. Trimming removed 3 bases from V and 8 bases from J, with 11 bases in between. This CDR3 contains 12 residues. CDR3 sequence (DNA): TGCGCCAGCAGCTACAACACAGGGGAAGCTTTCTTT. Encoded protein: CASSYNTGEAFF.

The chain uses TRBV6-1 and TRBJ2-2; a weak D match, TRBD1 (5 bases). Germline CDR1 is MNHNS and CDR2 is SASEGT. The CDR3 spans 15 residues. Trimming took off 2 bases at V and 4 bases at J, with 11 bases between the two ends. The CDR3 DNA follows: TGTGCCAGCAGTGAATCCAGGGCGCCCACCGGGGAGCTGTTTTTT. Amino acids: CASSESRAPTGELFF.

This chain connects TRBV5-1 to TRBJ2-4, with a weak D call TRBD1 (6 bases). Germline loops: CDR1 SGHRS, CDR2 YFSETQ. CDR3 length: 15 residues. V dropped 3 bases and J dropped 6 bases, with 16 bases sitting between them. CDR3: CASSSETGIRNIQYF. For the CDR3, the DNA is TGCGCCAGCAGCTCGGAAACAGGGATTCGAAACATTCAGTACTTC.

CDR3 sequence: CASSTRQGYEQYF. The CDR3, as DNA: TGTGCCAGCAGCACCAGACAGGGCTACGAGCAGTACTTC. This chain links TRBV7-2 with TRBJ2-7; 7 nucleotides align to TRBD1. V gave up 5 bases and J gave up 3 bases; unmatched junction bases: 4. The CDR3 has 13 amino acids. Germline CDR1 reads SGHTA; CDR2 reads FQGNSA.

This chain uses TRBV6-1 with TRBJ2-2; the D is unclear. CDR1 is MNHNS, CDR2 SASEGT, per germline. The CDR3 runs 14 residues. Between the trimmed V and J ends, which lost 5 bases and 2 bases, there was a span of 9 bases. The CDR3 bases are TGTGCCAGCAGTTCGGCATTTAACACCGGGGAGCTGTTTTTT. It translates to CASSSAFNTGELFF.

The chain carries TRBV16 and TRBJ2-6; 10 bases are shared with TRBD1. The junction had 6 bases not matched to a gene; V was cut back by 1 base and J by 0 bases. CDR1 is KGHSY and CDR2 is FQNENV in the germline V gene. The CDR3 loop spans 19 amino acids. In nucleotides, the CDR3 is TGTGCCAGCAGCCAATTCCGACAGGGGGCCCTCTCTGGGGCCAACGTCCTGACTTTC. Translation: CASSQFRQGALSGANVLTF.

The chain has TRBV7-2 and TRBJ1-1, with D uncertain. This CDR3 contains 16 residues. V lost 1 base to trimming and J lost 6 bases, with 18 bases between them. CDR1 SGHTA and CDR2 FQGNSA come from the germline V gene. CDR3 amino acids: CASSLGRLGRESEAFF. CDR3 DNA: TGTGCCAGCAGCTTAGGCCGTTTGGGGAGAGAATCTGAAGCTTTCTTT.